Below, 7 T cell receptor beta chains from the same sample are listed, as sequenced in a study of Graves' ophthalmopathy and Graves' hyperthyroidism (dated by TCRdb to between 2017 and 2018). TCRdb shows the sequencer as Illumina HiSeq 2000. For repertoire sequencing, the TCR beta CDR3 regions were amplified from RNA transcripts. The first round of RT-PCR was done with HTBI primers and the Qiagen OneStep RT-PCR kit, and was followed by a second round of multiplex PCR, then size selection and purification. Using fastp at Q25 and MiXCR, TCRdb reprocessed the public reads and kept productive beta chains. Rows are combined by CDR3 protein, so each entry shows the most common genes and DNA. The sample table contains 150,000 to 200,000 distinct CDR3 sequences; only one count was recorded for around 40% of them. The ten top clones hold roughly 8.9% of the sample. Sequenced material: peripheral blood. These receptors came from a man aged 30 to 45 with Graves' ophthalmopathy. Donor details come from another sample of the same person, matched by shared clones.

This chain connects TRBV28 to TRBJ2-7; weak D call: TRBD2 (6 bases). With 5 bases removed from V and 7 bases from J, the gap between germline ends came to 21 bases. From germline, CDR1 is MDHEN and CDR2 SYDVKM. This CDR3 is built from 15 residues. CDR3 in DNA: TGTGCCAGCAGTCTAATGGAGTTCCAGCGGGCAGAGCAGTACTTC. As protein: CASSLMEFQRAEQYF. The variable domain in full, with the rest retrieved from reference TRBV28 and TRBJ2-7, is DVKVTQSSRYLVKRTGEKVFLECVQDMDHENMFWYRQDPGLGLRLIYFSYDVKMKEKGDIPEGYSVSREKKERFSLILESASTNQTSMYLCASSLMEFQRAEQYFGPGTRLTVT.

This clonotype showed up many times. The chain links TRBV5-8 to TRBJ2-7, with TRBD2 identical over 9 bases. J lost 4 bases, V lost 4 bases, and 9 bases had no gene match. The CDR3 length is 15 residues. Germline assignment: CDR1 SGHTS and CDR2 YDEGEE. The CDR3 sequence is CASSQGLAGLYEQYF. The CDR3 DNA reads TGTGCCAGCAGCCAGGGACTAGCCGGTTTATACGAGCAGTACTTC.

This clonotype was seen many times. This chain uses TRBV12-5 with TRBJ1-1; maybe TRBD1 (6 bases). Germline V gives CDR1 LGHNT, CDR2 FRNRAP. V lost 0 bases to trimming and J lost 0 bases, with 14 bases between them. CDR3 length: 17 amino acids. The CDR3 sequence: CASGLVGGGALNTEAFF. The CDR3 nucleotides are TGTGCTAGTGGTTTGGTAGGTGGGGGCGCCCTGAACACTGAAGCTTTCTTT.

This clonotype was detected many times. The chain employs TRBV6-2 or TRBV6-3 and TRBJ2-7; 12 bases are a match to TRBD1. Germline assignment: CDR1 MNHEY and CDR2 SVGEGT. The CDR3 is made up of 15 amino acids. The V segment lost 5 bases and the J segment 6 bases; nucleotides outside the gene matches: 8. In DNA form, the CDR3 reads TGTGCCAGCAGTCCTGCTGGGACAGGGGGCCTCGAGCAGTACTTC. The encoded protein is CASSPAGTGGLEQYF.

This clonotype was seen repeatedly, ten times or more. The chain carries TRBV20-1 and TRBJ2-7; D unclear. The CDR3 consists of 13 residues. V was pared by 2 bases and J by 2 bases, with 10 bases between. CDR1 and CDR2 (germline): DFQATT, SNEGSKA (reference sequence). The CDR3 region has the DNA TGCAGTGCTAGAAGTCGGGCCGCCTACGAGCAGTACTTC. Its translation: CSARSRAAYEQYF.

Ten or more counts support this clonotype. At one end, the junction sequence differs from germline, possibly due to a read error. The chain links TRBV30 to TRBJ1-1, with D unclear. CDR3 length: 11 amino acids. Germline assignment: CDR1 GTSNPN and CDR2 SVGIG (reference sequence). For the CDR3, the DNA is TGTGCCTGGAGTGAAAACAGTGAAGCTTTCTTT. Amino acid sequence: CAWSENSEAFF.

This clonotype was detected ten times or more. CDR3 sequence: CAWRLAGGTGELFF. DNA of the CDR3: TGTGCCTGGAGGCTAGCGGGAGGCACCGGGGAGCTGTTTTTT. V gene TRBV30 combines with J gene TRBJ2-2, with TRBD2 matching over 11 bases. V shed 3 bases, J shed 4 bases, and the junction held 1 base outside the gene matches. This CDR3 is built from 14 residues. CDR1 and CDR2 from the germline V gene are GTSNPN and SVGIG (reference sequence).